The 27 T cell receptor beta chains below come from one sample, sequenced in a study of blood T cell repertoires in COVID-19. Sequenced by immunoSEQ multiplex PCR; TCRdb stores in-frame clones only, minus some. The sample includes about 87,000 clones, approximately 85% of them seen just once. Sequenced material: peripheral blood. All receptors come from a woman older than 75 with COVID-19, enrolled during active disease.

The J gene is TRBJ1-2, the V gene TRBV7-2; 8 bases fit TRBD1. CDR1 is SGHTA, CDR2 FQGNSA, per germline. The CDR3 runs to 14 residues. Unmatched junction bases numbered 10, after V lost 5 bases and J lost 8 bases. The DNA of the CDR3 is TGTGCCAGCAGCCCCTCGGACAGGGAGAGCGGCTACACCTTC. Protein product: CASSPSDRESGYTF.

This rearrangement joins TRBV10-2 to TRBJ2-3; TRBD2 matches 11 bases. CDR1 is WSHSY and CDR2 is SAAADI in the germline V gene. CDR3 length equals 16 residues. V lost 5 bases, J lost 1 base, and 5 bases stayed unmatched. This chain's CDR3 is CASSLLAGGGTDTQYF. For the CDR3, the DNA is TGCGCCAGCAGTCTCCTAGCGGGAGGTGGCACAGATACGCAGTATTTT.

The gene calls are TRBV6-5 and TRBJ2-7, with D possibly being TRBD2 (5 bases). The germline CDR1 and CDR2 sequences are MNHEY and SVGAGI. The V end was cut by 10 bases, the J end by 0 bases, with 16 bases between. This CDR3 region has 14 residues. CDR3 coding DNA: TGTGCCACCCCAACGGACTCATTCTCCTACGAGCAGTACTTC. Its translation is CATPTDSFSYEQYF.

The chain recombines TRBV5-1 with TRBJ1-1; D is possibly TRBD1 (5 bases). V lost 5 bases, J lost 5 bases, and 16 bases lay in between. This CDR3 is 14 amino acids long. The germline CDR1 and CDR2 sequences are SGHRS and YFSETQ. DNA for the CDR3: TGCGCCAGCAGGACCGGGACTGATGGAACTGAAGCTTTCTTT. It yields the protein CASRTGTDGTEAFF.

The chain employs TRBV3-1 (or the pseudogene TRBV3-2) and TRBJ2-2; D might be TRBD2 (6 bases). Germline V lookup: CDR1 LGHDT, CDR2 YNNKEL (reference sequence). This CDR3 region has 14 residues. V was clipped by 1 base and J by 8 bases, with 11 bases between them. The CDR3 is CASSQGRRAGELFF. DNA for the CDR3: TGTGCCAGCAGCCAAGGGCGGAGGGCTGGGGAGCTGTTTTTT.

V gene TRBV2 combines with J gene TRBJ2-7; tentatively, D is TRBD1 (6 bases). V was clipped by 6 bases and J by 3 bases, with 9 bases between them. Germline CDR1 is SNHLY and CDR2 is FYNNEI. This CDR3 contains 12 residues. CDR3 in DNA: TGTGCCAGCAGGGAACAGGGCTACGAGCAGTACTTC. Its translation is CASREQGYEQYF.

The CDR3 loop is CASSLAGGIEQYF. The CDR3, as DNA: TGTGCCAGCAGCTTAGCTGGGGGGATCGAACAGTACTTC. This chain connects TRBV11-2 to TRBJ2-7; D is perhaps TRBD2 (6 bases). The germline V gene encodes CDR1 SGHAT and CDR2 FQNNGV. This CDR3 has 13 residues. V lost 1 base and J lost 10, with 14 bases in between.

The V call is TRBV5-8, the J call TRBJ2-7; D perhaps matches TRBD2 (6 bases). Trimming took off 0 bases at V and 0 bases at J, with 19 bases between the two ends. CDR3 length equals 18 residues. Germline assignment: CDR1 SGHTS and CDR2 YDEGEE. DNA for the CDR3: TGTGCCAGCAGCTTGGGCGGAGTTATCGGGGGAGACTCCTACGAGCAGTACTTC. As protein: CASSLGGVIGGDSYEQYF.

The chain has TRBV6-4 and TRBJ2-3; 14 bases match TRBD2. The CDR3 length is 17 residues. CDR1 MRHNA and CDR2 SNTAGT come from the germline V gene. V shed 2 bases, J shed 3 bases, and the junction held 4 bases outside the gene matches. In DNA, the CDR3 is TGTGCCAGCAGTGACGGGACTAGCGGGAGCGGAACAGATACGCAGTATTTT. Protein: CASSDGTSGSGTDTQYF.

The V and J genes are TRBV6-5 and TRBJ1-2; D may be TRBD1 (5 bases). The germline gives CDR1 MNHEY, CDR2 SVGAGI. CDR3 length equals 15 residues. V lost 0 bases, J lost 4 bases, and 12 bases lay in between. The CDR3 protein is CASSYSRGSLYGYTF. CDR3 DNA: TGTGCCAGCAGTTACTCACGGGGGTCCCTCTATGGCTACACCTTC.

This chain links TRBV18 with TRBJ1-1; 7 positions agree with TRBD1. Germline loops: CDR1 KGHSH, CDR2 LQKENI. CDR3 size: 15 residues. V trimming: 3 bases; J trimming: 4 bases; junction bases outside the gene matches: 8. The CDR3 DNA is TGTGCCAGCTCACCCGAGACAGGGCTGGGCACTGAAGCTTTCTTT. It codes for CASSPETGLGTEAFF.

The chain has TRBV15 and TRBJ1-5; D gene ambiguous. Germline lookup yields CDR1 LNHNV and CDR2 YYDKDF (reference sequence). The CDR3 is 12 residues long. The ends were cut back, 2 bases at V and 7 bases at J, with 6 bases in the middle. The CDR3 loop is CATSRPGQPQHF. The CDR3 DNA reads TGTGCCACCAGCAGACCGGGGCAGCCCCAGCATTTT. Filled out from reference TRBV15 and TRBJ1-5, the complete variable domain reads DAMVIQNPRYQVTQFGKPVTLSCSQTLNHNVMYWYQQKSSQAPKLLFHYYDKDFNNEADTPDNFQSRRPNTSFCFLDIRSPGLGDTAMYLCATSRPGQPQHFGDGTRLSIL.

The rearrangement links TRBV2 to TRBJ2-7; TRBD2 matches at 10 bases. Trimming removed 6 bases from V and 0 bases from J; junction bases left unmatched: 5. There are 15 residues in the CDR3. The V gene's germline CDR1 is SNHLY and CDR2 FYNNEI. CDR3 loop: CASSLTSGISYEQYF. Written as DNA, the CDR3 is TGTGCCAGCAGCCTCACTAGCGGGATCTCCTACGAGCAGTACTTC.

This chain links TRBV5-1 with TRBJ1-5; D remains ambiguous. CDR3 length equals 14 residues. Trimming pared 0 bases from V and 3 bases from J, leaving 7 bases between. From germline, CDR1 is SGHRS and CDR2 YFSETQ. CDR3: CASSLDGDNQPQHF. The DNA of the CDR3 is TGCGCCAGCAGCTTGGACGGGGACAATCAGCCCCAGCATTTT.

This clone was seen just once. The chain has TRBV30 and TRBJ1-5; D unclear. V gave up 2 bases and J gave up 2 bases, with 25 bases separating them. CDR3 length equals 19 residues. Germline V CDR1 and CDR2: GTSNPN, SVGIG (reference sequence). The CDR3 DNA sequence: TGTGCCTGGAGTCTCCAAGGCGCAACTTGGGAGCTCGGCAATCAGCCCCAGCATTTT. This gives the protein CAWSLQGATWELGNQPQHF.

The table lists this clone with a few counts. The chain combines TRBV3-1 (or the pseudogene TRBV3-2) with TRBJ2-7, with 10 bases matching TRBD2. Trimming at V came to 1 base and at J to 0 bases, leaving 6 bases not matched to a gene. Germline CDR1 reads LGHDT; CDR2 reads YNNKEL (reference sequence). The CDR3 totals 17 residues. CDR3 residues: CASSQGPSGGNSYEQYF. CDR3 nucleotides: TGTGCCAGCAGCCAAGGGCCTAGCGGGGGAAACTCCTACGAGCAGTACTTC.

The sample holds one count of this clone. This CDR3 reads CASSTNTGTGPDTQYF. The CDR3 DNA reads as TGTGCCAGCAGCACAAACACCGGGACAGGGCCAGATACGCAGTATTTT. The genes are TRBV7-9 and TRBJ2-3; 9 bases match TRBD1. V shed 5 bases and J 4 bases; nucleotides not matched to a gene: 10. Germline CDR1 SEHNR, CDR2 FQNEAQ (reference sequence). The CDR3 spans 16 residues. The entire variable domain, with the rest obtained from reference TRBV7-9 and TRBJ2-3, is as follows: DTGVSQNPRHKITKRGQNVTFRCDPISEHNRLYWYRQTLGQGPEFLTYFQNEAQLEKSRLLSDRFSAERPKGSFSTLEIQRTEQGDSAMYLCASSTNTGTGPDTQYFGPGTRLTVL.

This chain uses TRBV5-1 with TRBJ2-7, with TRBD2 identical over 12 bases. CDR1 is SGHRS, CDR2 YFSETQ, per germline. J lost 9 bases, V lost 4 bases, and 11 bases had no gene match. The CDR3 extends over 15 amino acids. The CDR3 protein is CASSPRLAGDGLQYF. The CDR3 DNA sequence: TGCGCCAGCAGCCCCAGACTAGCGGGAGATGGGTTGCAGTACTTC.

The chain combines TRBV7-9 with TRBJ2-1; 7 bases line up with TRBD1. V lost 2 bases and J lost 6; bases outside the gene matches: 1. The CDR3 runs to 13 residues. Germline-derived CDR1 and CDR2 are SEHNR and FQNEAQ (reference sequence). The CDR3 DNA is TGTGCCAGCAGCTTACACAGGGGCAATGAGCAGTTCTTC. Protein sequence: CASSLHRGNEQFF.

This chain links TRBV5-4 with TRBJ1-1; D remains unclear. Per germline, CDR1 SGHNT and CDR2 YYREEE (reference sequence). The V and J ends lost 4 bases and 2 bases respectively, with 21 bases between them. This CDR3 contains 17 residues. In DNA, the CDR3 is TGTGCCAGCAGCCCATTATCAGCGGGCCGGGAAAACACTGAAGCTTTCTTT. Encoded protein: CASSPLSAGRENTEAFF.

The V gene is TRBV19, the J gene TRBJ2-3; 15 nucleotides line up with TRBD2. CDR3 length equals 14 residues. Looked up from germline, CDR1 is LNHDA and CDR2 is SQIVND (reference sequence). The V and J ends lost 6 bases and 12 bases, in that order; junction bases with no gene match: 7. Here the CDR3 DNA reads TGTGCCAGTAGGGTCGAGGGACTAGCGGGGGGTCAGTATTTT. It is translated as CASRVEGLAGGQYF.

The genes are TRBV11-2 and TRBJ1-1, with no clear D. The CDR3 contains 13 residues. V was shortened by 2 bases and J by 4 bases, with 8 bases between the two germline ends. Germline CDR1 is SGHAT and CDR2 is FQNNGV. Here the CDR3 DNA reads TGTGCCAGCAGCTTAATCGGGATCACTGAAGCTTTCTTT. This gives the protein CASSLIGITEAFF.

The CDR3 coding sequence is TGTGCCAGCAGCTTGGATAACAGGGTAGTGGAGACCCAGTACTTC. It yields the protein CASSLDNRVVETQYF. The genes are TRBV5-4 and TRBJ2-5, with TRBD1 as a possible D gene (6 bases). From germline, CDR1 is SGHNT and CDR2 YYREEE (reference sequence). The CDR3 covers 15 residues. Deletions cut 0 bases from V and 5 bases from J, with 14 bases between.

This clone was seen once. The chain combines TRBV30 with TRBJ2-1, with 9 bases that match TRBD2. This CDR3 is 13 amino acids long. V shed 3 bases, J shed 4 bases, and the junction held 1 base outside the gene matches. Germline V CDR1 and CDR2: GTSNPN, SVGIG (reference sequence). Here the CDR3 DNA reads TGTGCCTGGAGGCTAGCGGGATACAATGAGCAGTTCTTC. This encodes CAWRLAGYNEQFF.

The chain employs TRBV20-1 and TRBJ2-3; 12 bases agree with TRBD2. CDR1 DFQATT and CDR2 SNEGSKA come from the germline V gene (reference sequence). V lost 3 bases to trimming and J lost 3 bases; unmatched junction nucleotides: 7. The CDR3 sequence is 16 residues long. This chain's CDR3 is CSASHGLAGITDTQYF. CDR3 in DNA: TGCAGTGCTAGTCACGGACTAGCGGGGATTACAGATACGCAGTATTTT.

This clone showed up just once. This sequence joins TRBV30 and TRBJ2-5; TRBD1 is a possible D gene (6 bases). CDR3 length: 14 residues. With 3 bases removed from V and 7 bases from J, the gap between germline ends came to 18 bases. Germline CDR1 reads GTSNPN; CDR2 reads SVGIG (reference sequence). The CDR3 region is CAWSAGTSSGTQYF. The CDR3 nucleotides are TGTGCCTGGAGCGCCGGGACATCCAGTGGGACCCAGTACTTC.

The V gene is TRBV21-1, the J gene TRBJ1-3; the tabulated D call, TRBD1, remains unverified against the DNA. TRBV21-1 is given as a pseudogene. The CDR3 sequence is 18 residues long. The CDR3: CASRCCRDSDRSGNTIYF. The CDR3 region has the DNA TGTGCCAGCCGGTGTTGCCGGGACAGCGACCGCTCTGGAAACACCATATATTTT.